This T cell receptor beta chain appears in the sequencing data of a study of molecular identifiers for immune sequencing clone quantification. Previously described methods with listed TCR primers produced the bulk TCR libraries. TCRdb independently ran MiXCR on the PCR reads; one entry per CDR3 protein. Among tens of thousands of distinct CDR3 sequences listed, 18% were seen once. This clonotype was observed a few times. One end of the junction does not line up with germline, which may come from a read error. The CDR3 spans 15 residues. Germline assignment: CDR1 MNHEY and CDR2 SMNVEV (reference sequence).

Material for sequencing was naive CD8+ T cells from blood, with Jurkat cell RNA spiked in. Subset specified: FACS-sorted CD8+CD4-CCR7+CD45RA+ naive T cells. This clonotype was sampled from a human donor in good health. Some libraries in this study had Jurkat cell RNA spiked in. The rearrangement uses TRBV27 and TRBJ1-3; D is ambiguous. DNA for the CDR3: TGTGCCAGCAGTTTGACACTGAGCTCTGGAAACACCATTTATTTT. Translated, it gives CASSLTLSSGNTIYF.